The following is a T cell receptor beta chain sequence with its context. Its antigen is as yet unknown. PCR involved 60 Vbeta and 13 Jbeta primers. Method: immunoSEQ multiplex PCR; TCRdb's copy keeps in-frame clones and lacks some. This table holds roughly 67,000 clones, roughly 80% found once. This sample was included in a study of cytomegalovirus exposure and HLA in healthy donors. The study, taken as a whole, reports: Earlier results showed most TCR beta V segments being productive about 87% or about 30% of the time. Most TCR sequences showed up rarely, but some public TCRs showed up in many donors. The likely explanation for a cluster of highly shared sequence variants was sequencing artifact.

There are 14 residues in the CDR3. Per the germline V gene, CDR1 is LNHDA and CDR2 is SQIVND (reference sequence). The J segment lost 6 bases and the V segment lost 5 bases, leaving 5 bases of the junction unmatched. The TCR was taken from a young woman in good health and CMV-seronegative. The chain links TRBV19 to TRBJ1-5; 9 bases are shared with TRBD1. The sequenced material came from PBMCs. CDR3 DNA: TGTGCCAGTAGTCAACAGGGGGCCGGTCAGCCCCAGCATTTT. It specifies CASSQQGAGQPQHF.